This T cell receptor beta chain was sequenced in a study of OX40 agonist ivuxolimab in advanced cancers. The assay was immunoSEQ multiplex PCR, and TCRdb's table has in-frame clones only and misses some. The sample has fewer than 65,000 clones, approximately 87% seen once; the top ten hold around 5%. Trimming removed 4 bases from V and 4 bases from J; junction bases left unmatched: 3. The CDR3 sequence is 13 residues long. In germline, CDR1 is SGHRS, CDR2 YFSETQ. In its sample, this clone was seen once. The source of this sequence is an adult with an advanced solid tumor such as melanoma, head and neck, liver or kidney cancer. This material consisted of CD4+ or CD8+ T cells sorted from blood, taken in a trial of the OX40 agonist ivuxolimab. This chain uses TRBV5-1 with TRBJ2-3, with TRBD1 matching 7 bases. The CDR3 sequence: CASSLGTADTQYF. CDR3 nucleotide sequence: TGCGCCAGCAGCCTTGGGACAGCAGATACGCAGTATTTT.